Listed here is a single T cell receptor (beta chain). No antigen is known for it. The trim removed 6 bases at V and 0 bases at J, leaving 5 bases unmatched. CDR3 length equals 13 residues. Germline lookup yields CDR1 SQVTM and CDR2 ANQGSEA. TCRdb independently ran MiXCR on the RT-PCR reads; one entry per CDR3 protein. The sample has some 640,000 distinct CDR3 sequences; over 11% are singletons. The data derive from a study of response to subunit inactivated influenza vaccine. Whole-study results and caveats: Few new T cells, the authors suggested, are recruited by each seasonal influenza vaccination.

The source is a man aged 45 to 65 who received an inactivated influenza vaccine. The sequences come from PBMCs from blood, collected roughly 15 days before vaccination. V and J are TRBV29-1 and TRBJ2-7, with TRBD2 matching 7 bases. The CDR3 DNA sequence: TGCAGCGTCGCCCGGGGGGTCTCCTACGAGCAGTACTTC. Its protein is CSVARGVSYEQYF.